This is a list of T cell receptor beta chains from one sample in a study of control samples from healthy donors and cancer patients. The data were produced by immunoSEQ multiplex PCR, yet TCRdb's version contains in-frame clones alone and is incomplete. This table holds some 82,000 clones, around 87% found once. Sequenced input: blood. Receptors were obtained from a man aged 50 or older in good health. The CDR3 runs from the conserved cysteine through the conserved F or W. Each record gives: J gene, clone size, V gene, D gene, CDR3 DNA, CDR3 protein. D genes are given only for firm matches. Size is stated for part of the rows, as once, few or many counts, or as a class when the clone is expanded.

j_gene: TRBJ2-2; abundance: NA; v_gene: TRBV5-1; d_gene: TRBD2; CDR3nt: TGCGCCAGCAGCTCTACTAGCGGGAACACCGGGGAGCTGTTTTTT; CDR3aa: CASSSTSGNTGELFF
j_gene: TRBJ1-2; abundance: NA; v_gene: TRBV28; d_gene: NA; CDR3nt: TGTGCCAGCAGCTCCGACGGATACTATGGCTACACCTTC; CDR3aa: CASSSDGYYGYTF
j_gene: TRBJ2-3; abundance: NA; v_gene: TRBV7-2; d_gene: NA; CDR3nt: TGTGCCAGCAGCTTATTCGACGCAGATACGCAGTATTTT; CDR3aa: CASSLFDADTQYF
j_gene: TRBJ1-5; abundance: NA; v_gene: TRBV2; d_gene: NA; CDR3nt: TGTGCCAGCAGTGAGGTCAGCGCGGACAATCAGCCCCAGCATTTT; CDR3aa: CASSEVSADNQPQHF
j_gene: TRBJ2-7; abundance: few; v_gene: TRBV7-6; d_gene: NA; CDR3nt: TGTGCCAGCAGCTTAGTGGTAGGGAACGAGCAGTACTTC; CDR3aa: CASSLVVGNEQYF
j_gene: TRBJ2-4; abundance: NA; v_gene: TRBV3-1/TRBV3-2; d_gene: TRBD1; CDR3nt: TGTGCCAGCAGCCTCGGACAGGGGGGCCAAAACATTCAGTACTTC; CDR3aa: CASSLGQGGQNIQYF
j_gene: TRBJ2-3; abundance: NA; v_gene: TRBV5-4; d_gene: NA; CDR3nt: TGTGCCAGCAGCTTGACGGGACTGGATACGCAGTATTTT; CDR3aa: CASSLTGLDTQYF
j_gene: TRBJ1-2; abundance: NA; v_gene: TRBV4-3; d_gene: TRBD1; CDR3nt: TGCGCCAGCAGCCAAGAAGGACAGGAATATGGCTACACCTTC; CDR3aa: CASSQEGQEYGYTF
j_gene: TRBJ1-1; abundance: NA; v_gene: TRBV7-2; d_gene: TRBD1; CDR3nt: TGTGCCAGCAGTTCGGGAAGGACAGGGAACACTGAAGCTTTCTTT; CDR3aa: CASSSGRTGNTEAFF
j_gene: TRBJ2-1; abundance: NA; v_gene: TRBV5-1; d_gene: TRBD2; CDR3nt: TGCGCCAGCAGCACCCAGACTAGCGGGGCCTACAATGAGCAGTTCTTC; CDR3aa: CASSTQTSGAYNEQFF